This entry is about one TCR beta chain. Its specific antigen is unknown. The record has no base qualities; no much larger clone is one base away. The germline V gene (reference sequence) sets CDR1 to DFQATT and CDR2 to SNEGSKA. The CDR3 starts with the cysteine, ends with the phenylalanine, and has 14 residues. Just the 42-base CDR3 DNA is kept, in frame starting at base 1. V is cut by 0 bases and J by 2 bases, and the space between the germline ends is 5 bases. The approximately 39 donors, aged roughly 6 to 90 years, were systemically healthy Caucasian individuals from Russia. Approximately 9.3 milliliters of peripheral blood were drawn from each donor into EDTA-treated Vacutainer tubes. Ficoll-Paque density-gradient centrifugation was used to isolate PBMCs, with at least 7 million obtained per sample. Trizol reagent was used to extract total RNA from PBMCs, with at least 5 micrograms per sample. For every donor, an aliquot of PBMCs went through flow cytometry to measure the percentages of naive CD45RAhigh/CD27high T cells.

Receptors were amplified or captured by 5' RACE. Sequencing was performed on an Illumina HiSeq 2500. A second PCR of about 7 to 12 cycles was run with a J-beta primer mix and a sample-barcoded 5' primer. A unique molecular identifier was introduced onto each TCR beta cDNA molecule by a template-switch 5' adaptor carrying 12 random nucleotides. Each sample yielded at least 2.5 million CDR3-containing paired-end reads. First-strand cDNA synthesis was performed from all RNA using the Mint cDNA synthesis kit, with priming by a TRBC-specific oligonucleotide. Following uracil-DNA glycosylase treatment, all cDNA underwent a first 18-cycle PCR with the universal primers M1SS and BC2_uni_R. The study's own analysis went as follows. Normalization of each sample was performed by random selection of 1 million high-quality reads, each carrying a distinct molecular identifier. Instead of being binned into consensus sequences, reads that shared molecular identifiers were thrown out. MiTCR, run with a Q25 quality threshold and the strictest error-elimination algorithm, handled CDR3 identification, clonotype clustering and error correction. A nonparametric unseen species model with Euler transformation was used to estimate lower-bound total TCR beta diversity. Clones were called with MiXCR by TCRdb after fastp trimmed the public reads at Q25, and only in-frame beta chains were retained. When rows share a CDR3 protein, they turn into one entry using the most common DNA and genes. TCRdb, not the authors, supplied the V and J calls. The table for this sample lists around 800,000 distinct CDR3 sequences; 62% of them were counted only once. The ten largest clones add up to approximately 30% of the sample.

This sample was included in a study of blood T cells in healthy people across ages (dated by TCRdb to the mid-2010s). The study in broad terms: In model experiments, roughly one uniquely barcoded TCR beta cDNA molecule per two T cells was captured by template switching. The study measured age-related changes in TCR beta repertoire diversity using deep sequencing normalized with unique cDNA molecular identifiers. Four age groups were formed from the donors: young (average 16 years), middle-aged (approximately 39), aged (more than 55) and long-lived (approximately 78). To avoid experimental bias, donors of different ages were randomly spread across the sequencing lanes. Using the same blood draw, the study looked at two additional independent replicas of 1 million unique cDNA reads for two donors, one aged 18 to 30 and the other aged 80 or older.

Study-level results and caveats: There was a strong correlation between observed TCR beta diversity and the percentage of naive T cells measured by flow cytometry. Since profiling was done on bulk unsorted PBMCs, naive and antigen-experienced compartments could not be conclusively compared. Donor CMV infection status was unknown, potentially confounding age-related changes in expanded clonotypes. Estimates of total diversity based on one million sequenced T cells were considered lower bounds and underestimates. As age increased, observed TCR beta diversity per million T cells dropped in a roughly linear way, and a significant reduction was already evident by age 40. The long-lived group showed more naive CD4+ T cells, fewer expanded clones and increased TCR diversity than the aged group, suggesting age selection.

This clonotype was sampled from a man aged 25 to 40 in good health. The sample was blood. Recombination connected TRBV20-1 to TRBJ2-6; no D gene can be assigned with confidence. The CDR3 protein: CSAREGAGANVLTF. DNA sequence: TGCAGTGCTAGAGAGGGCGCTGGGGCCAACGTCCTGACTTTC.